The clone carrying this TCR beta chain was seen once. The antigen remains unidentified. The naive CD8 subset, CD45RO-negative cells positively selected for CCR7, excluded terminally differentiated effector memory CD45RA+ cells. The source of the sample is a study of shared clonotypes between healthy human individuals. As for the study in general: The plates for each donor numbered three CD4 naive, three CD4 memory, two CD8 naive and one CD8 memory.

Source study methods: Filtering differed for immunoSEQ, which gave only junction sequences without quality scores. TCRdb's table, derived via immunoSEQ multiplex PCR, lists solely in-frame clones and lacks some. V and J calls and clone size are those listed in that table; D and trimming were worked out from the DNA. In the table there are 2 million to 2.5 million clones, over 85% of which are singletons. Regarding the study as a whole: Sequencing depth was expected to influence donor clonotype sharing.

This receptor was obtained from a young man in good health. The specimen sequenced was naive CD8+ T cells sorted from blood.

CDR3 nucleotide sequence: TGTGCCAGCAGCTCCAGAGCGGGAGGGAGGGGCGAGACCCAGTACTTC. Translating it yields CASSSRAGGRGETQYF. The J gene is TRBJ2-5, the V gene TRBV27, with 10 bases fitting TRBD2. The V gene's germline CDR1 is MNHEY and CDR2 SMNVEV (reference sequence). The ends lost 6 bases at V and 5 bases at J; junction bases unmatched: 12. The CDR3 totals 16 residues.